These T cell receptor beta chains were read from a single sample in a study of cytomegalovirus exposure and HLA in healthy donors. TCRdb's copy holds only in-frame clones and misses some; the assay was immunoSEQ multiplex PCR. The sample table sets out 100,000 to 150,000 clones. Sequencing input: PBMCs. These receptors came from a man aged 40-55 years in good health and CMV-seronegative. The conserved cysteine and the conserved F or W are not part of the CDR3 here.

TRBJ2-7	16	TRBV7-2	ASSPGTSGRALPYEQY
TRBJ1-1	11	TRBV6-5	ASSSQGNTEAF
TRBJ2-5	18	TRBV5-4	ASSAWPLSQTGGSGETQY
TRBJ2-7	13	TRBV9	ASSVAQGSSYEQY
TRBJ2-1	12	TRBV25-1	ASSVGTGVSEQF
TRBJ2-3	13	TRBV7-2	ASSTLAGRTDTQY
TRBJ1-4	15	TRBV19	ASSLAGSIGTNEKLF
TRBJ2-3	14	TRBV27	ASSPSGTGRVGTQY
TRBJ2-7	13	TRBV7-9	ASSHPGQVVYEQY
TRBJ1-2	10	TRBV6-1	AITDRNYGYT
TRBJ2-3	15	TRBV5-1	ASGVGLAGGVSGTQY